This entry describes one T cell receptor (beta chain). Its antigen is still unknown. This entry comes from a study of T cell responses to AZD1222 COVID-19 vaccine. Study-level results: Unmutated variant regions are reportedly targeted by nearly half of spike-specific TCRs.

This CDR3 comprises 18 residues. Trimming took 6 bases from V and 4 from J, leaving 25 bases between them. Germline V gene data show CDR1 as MDHEN and CDR2 as SYDVKM. Libraries were prepared by immunoSEQ multiplex PCR; TCRdb keeps only in-frame clonotypes and omits some of them. The sample carries roughly 180,000 clones, roughly nine tenths recorded once. The sequenced sample was peripheral blood, obtained on day 0 of AZD1222 vaccination. The rearrangement links TRBV28 to TRBJ2-1; tentatively, D is TRBD1 (8 bases). This clonotype was sampled from an adult in good health. CDR3 nucleotide sequence: TGTGCCAGCAGCCACCAAGTGAACAGGGGGGGAATTTACAATGAGCAGTTCTTC. This encodes CASSHQVNRGGIYNEQFF.